This T cell receptor (beta chain) came from a study of blood T cell repertoires in COVID-19. The overall study: The United States, Italy and Spain supplied acute and convalescent COVID-19 samples.

Authors' methods: Amplification with reference gene primers provided the estimates of nucleated cell counts. The table came from immunoSEQ multiplex PCR; TCRdb's copy has only in-frame clones and leaves some out. From that table come the V and J calls and clone size; the DNA was used to work out D and trimming. The sample has about 210,000 clones, 80% to 85% seen once. This study enrolled people aged 18 to 89 from around 26 US geographic areas. The CDR3 length is 13 residues. Germline assignment: CDR1 SGHTA and CDR2 FQGNSA. Trimming left V 1 base short and J 10 bases short, with 11 bases between. The J gene is TRBJ2-1, the V gene TRBV7-2, with D maybe TRBD2 (6 bases). This clonotype was sampled from a woman aged 45-65 years with acute COVID-19. Sequenced material: PBMCs or T cells enriched from blood (not recorded which). The CDR3 DNA reads as TGTGCCAGCAGCTTAGACGGGAGCTTGGAGCAGTTCTTC. Translated: CASSLDGSLEQFF.